Described below is a single T cell receptor beta chain sequence and its context. Its binding antigen is unknown. No base-level quality is on record; no much larger clone is a single base apart. This entry is derived from a study of blood T cell repertoires in COVID-19 (dated by TCRdb to about 2020). General notes on the study: Samples from collaborators originated in the United States, Italy and Spain and spanned both the acute and convalescent phases of COVID-19. The dataset comprised deeply sampled blood TCRbeta repertoires from subjects exposed to, actively infected with, or recovered from COVID-19. The sample metadata nearly always contained a de-identified subject ID, COVID-19 status, age in years and sex. Samples were obtained from the ongoing ImmuneRACE study (first 160 participants) and from approximately 1,200 subjects provided by 6 global collaborators. The repertoires were released in a freely available public database intended as a resource for research on the immune response to SARS-CoV-2. HLA class I and class II types, where available, came from metadata supplied by the sample provider rather than from assay-based typing. The prospective study material was composed of cDNA or gDNA derived from T cells, B-cell-depleted T cells, or PBMCs. Study-level results and caveats: Clinical and demographic metadata were provided uncurated, with the amount varying by source and participant.

TCRbeta CDR3 regions were amplified from genomic DNA by means of the immunoSEQ Assay, a bias-controlled multiplex PCR. As for the authors' bioinformatics: The number of nucleated cells in each sample was estimated by amplification of reference gene primers within the assay. To quantify the absolute abundance of each unique TCRbeta CDR3 rearrangement, sequence reads were collapsed and filtered. Productive Simpson clonality was computed per sample as the square root of Simpson's diversity index over productive rearrangements. TCRdb stores this immuneACCESS table with in-frame sequences only. Part of the clones is absent; in the studies checked, under half of the shortfall reflects unresolved V genes, and no reason is known for the rest. The D gene and trimming were derived from the DNA, and the V and J assignments and clone size from that table. In all, the sample holds about 170,000 clones, and around four fifths of those were seen once. 6.5% to 9% of the sample goes to the ten largest clones.

One collaborating source in Seattle enrolled patients during active infection and followed them longitudinally through the course of disease. The collaborating institutions used their own protocols to collect whole blood in K2EDTA tubes. For TCRbeta analysis, collaborators shipped samples in one of three forms: frozen whole blood, isolated PBMCs, or DNA extracted from either of those sample types. V gives up 0 bases and J gives up 6 bases, and the segment between their germline ends measures 12 bases. Counted from cysteine to phenylalanine, this CDR3 has 14 amino acids. The only DNA kept is the CDR3, 42 bases in frame from the first base. CDR1 and CDR2, per the germline V gene, are KGHSH and LQKENI.

The sequence derives from a woman older than 75 with COVID-19, enrolled during active disease. Sequenced sample: peripheral blood. In this chain, TRBV18 is recombined with TRBJ2-7, and the D gene may be TRBD1, 5 bases matching. The CDR3 protein: CASSPPQGRVEQYF. The DNA is TGTGCCAGCTCACCACCTCAGGGAAGGGTCGAGCAGTACTTC.